The next 29 T cell receptor beta chains were all read from a single sample in a study of OX40 agonist ivuxolimab in advanced cancers. Clones were read by immunoSEQ multiplex PCR, and TCRdb kept only the in-frame ones, dropping some. The table has 68,000 or so clones, 80% to 85% seen once. This specimen consisted of CD4+ or CD8+ T cells sorted from blood, obtained in a trial of the OX40 agonist ivuxolimab. Source of these receptors: an adult with an advanced solid tumor such as melanoma, head and neck, liver or kidney cancer.

CDR3 bases: TGTGCCAGCTCACTAGGCCAGGGTGATCAGCCCCAGCATTTT. Protein product: CASSLGQGDQPQHF. The rearrangement joins TRBV18 to TRBJ1-5; TRBD1 is a possible D gene (5 bases). V lost 4 bases, J lost 5 bases, and 12 bases lay in between. CDR1 KGHSH and CDR2 LQKENI come from the germline V gene. This CDR3 has 14 amino acids.

The CDR3 nucleotides are TGTGCCAGCAGTTTAAAATTTTTGGCCTATGGCTACACCTTC. It specifies CASSLKFLAYGYTF. The chain combines TRBV27 with TRBJ1-2; the D is unclear. CDR3 length: 14 residues. Germline assignment: CDR1 MNHEY and CDR2 SMNVEV (reference sequence). Deletions cut 2 bases from V and 4 bases from J, with 11 bases between.

V usage is TRBV30 and J usage is TRBJ1-2; no clear D. The CDR3 runs to 12 residues. CDR1 GTSNPN and CDR2 SVGIG come from the germline V gene (reference sequence). Trimming cost V 4 bases and J 8 bases, with 14 bases left between them. The DNA for the CDR3 is TGTGCCTGGAATGTTCGCAGTCGGGGCTACACCTTC. Translating it yields CAWNVRSRGYTF.

CDR3 protein: CASSRRDSLTNEKLFF. The CDR3 nucleotides are TGTGCCAGCAGCCGCCGGGACAGCTTAACTAATGAAAAACTGTTTTTT. This chain joins TRBV21-1 and TRBJ1-4; no check of the table's D call, TRBD1, against the DNA was made. TRBV21-1 is a documented pseudogene. The CDR3 has 16 residues.

The rearrangement uses TRBV27 and TRBJ2-5; D perhaps matches TRBD1 (6 bases). In germline, CDR1 is MNHEY, CDR2 SMNVEV (reference sequence). Trimming shortened V by 2 bases and J by 5 bases, and 12 bases separated the two germline ends. This CDR3 region has 14 residues. As DNA, the CDR3 is TGTGCCAGCAGTTTAGTACAGGGTGTCGAGACCCAGTACTTC. This sequence encodes CASSLVQGVETQYF.

At least ten counts were recorded for this clone. This chain uses TRBV28 with TRBJ2-2, with D uncertain. This CDR3 has 13 residues. Per the germline V gene, CDR1 is MDHEN and CDR2 is SYDVKM. With 3 bases removed from V and 4 bases from J, the gap between germline ends came to 6 bases. The CDR3 here is CASSFLVTGELFF. The CDR3 nucleotides are TGTGCCAGCAGTTTCCTAGTCACCGGGGAGCTGTTTTTT.

This clone appeared a single time. This rearrangement joins TRBV10-3 to TRBJ1-1; D possibly corresponds to TRBD1 (5 bases). The ends were cut back, 4 bases at V and 10 bases at J, with 16 bases in the middle. The CDR3 sequence is 13 residues long. CDR1 is ENHRY, CDR2 SYGVKD, per germline. The CDR3, as DNA: TGTGCCATCAGTGGGATAGGGGAATTGGGAGCTTTCTTT. It codes for CAISGIGELGAFF.

CDR3 DNA: TGTGCCAGCAGCTCCGAAGGGGCGGGCTTCTCTGGAAACACCATATATTTT. Translating it yields CASSSEGAGFSGNTIYF. The V and J genes are TRBV7-2 and TRBJ1-3; D is possibly TRBD1 (5 bases). Germline V lookup: CDR1 SGHTA, CDR2 FQGNSA. The CDR3 covers 17 residues. V dropped 4 bases and J dropped 0 bases, with 16 bases sitting between them.

The chain uses TRBV7-9 and TRBJ2-7, with D perhaps TRBD2 (5 bases). Trimming removed 5 bases at V and 3 bases at J, with 14 bases between. The length of the CDR3 is 14 residues. Germline values: CDR1 SEHNR, CDR2 FQNEAQ (reference sequence). The CDR3 DNA is TGTGCCAGCAGCCCTCGGGGAGCTCACTACGAGCAGTACTTC. Translation gives CASSPRGAHYEQYF.

The chain carries TRBV6-1 and TRBJ1-6; D gene unclear. Looked up from germline, CDR1 is MNHNS and CDR2 is SASEGT. V dropped 4 bases and J dropped 0 bases, with 4 bases sitting between them. The CDR3 sequence is 14 residues long. The CDR3 coding sequence is TGTGCCAGCAGTGGCCGCTCCTATAATTCACCCCTCCACTTT. Translated, it gives CASSGRSYNSPLHF.

The V and J genes are TRBV4-1 and TRBJ2-3; TRBD1 matches 9 bases. The CDR3 length is 19 residues. V lost 3 bases, J lost 3 bases, and 16 bases stayed unmatched. Germline V gene data show CDR1 as MGHRA and CDR2 as YSYEKL. DNA of the CDR3: TGCGCCAGCAGCCATCCCCTAGGGGCCGGGACAGGGAATACAGATACGCAGTATTTT. Residues: CASSHPLGAGTGNTDTQYF.

The rearrangement joins TRBV19 to TRBJ1-2; D call uncertain. The germline V and J ends were trimmed by 4 bases and 3 bases, with 12 bases remaining between them. CDR1 is LNHDA, CDR2 SQIVND, per germline (reference sequence). This CDR3 region has 14 residues. The CDR3 DNA is TGTGCCAGTAGTAGGGAGGACGGGTACTATGGCTACACCTTC. Protein: CASSREDGYYGYTF. Full variable domain (rest looked up from reference TRBV19 and TRBJ1-2): DGGITQSPKYLFRKEGQNVTLSCEQNLNHDAMYWYRQDPGQGLRLIYYSQIVNDFQKGDIAEGYSVSREKKESFPLTVTSAQKNPTAFYLCASSREDGYYGYTFGSGTRLTVV.

This rearrangement joins TRBV5-4 to TRBJ2-1; 11 bases line up with TRBD2. The CDR3 spans 16 residues. Germline V gene data show CDR1 as SGHNT and CDR2 as YYREEE (reference sequence). V was pared by 4 bases and J by 4 bases, with 7 bases of the junction left unmatched. The DNA of the CDR3 is TGTGCCAGCAGCCATCCGGGACTAGCGGAGTACAATGAGCAGTTCTTC. This codes for CASSHPGLAEYNEQFF.

This clone has at least ten counts. V usage is TRBV4-1 and J usage is TRBJ1-1; no firm D call. The CDR3 covers 12 residues. The V and J ends lost 5 bases and 11 bases respectively, with 15 bases between them. CDR1 is MGHRA, CDR2 YSYEKL, per germline. The CDR3 protein is CASSGVAAGAFF. For the CDR3, the DNA is TGCGCCAGCAGCGGGGTTGCGGCTGGGGCTTTCTTT.

The chain couples TRBV19 to TRBJ2-4; D possibly corresponds to TRBD2 (5 bases). The CDR3 runs 14 residues. Looked up from germline, CDR1 is LNHDA and CDR2 is SQIVND (reference sequence). Trimming removed 5 bases from V and 4 bases from J, with 12 bases in between. The CDR3 here is CASSDGRTKNIQYF. CDR3 nucleotide sequence: TGTGCCAGTAGTGATGGACGGACTAAAAACATTCAGTACTTC.

This chain connects TRBV5-8 to TRBJ1-2; D is possibly TRBD1 (6 bases). Germline CDR1 is SGHTS and CDR2 is YDEGEE. CDR3 size: 15 residues. V shed 4 bases and J shed 1 base, with 14 bases lying between them. The CDR3 is CASSVIDRLNYGYTF. The DNA for the CDR3 is TGTGCCAGCAGCGTTATTGACAGGCTTAACTATGGCTACACCTTC.

This clone was detected only once. The chain carries TRBV19 and TRBJ2-5, with 9 bases aligning to TRBD1. The CDR3 is 16 amino acids. The trim removed 6 bases at V and 1 base at J, leaving 9 bases unmatched. CDR1 is LNHDA, CDR2 SQIVND, per germline (reference sequence). CDR3 DNA: TGTGCCAGTAGCCCATGGGACAGGGCCTTCCAAGAGACCCAGTACTTC. This encodes CASSPWDRAFQETQYF. The variable domain in full, completed from reference TRBV19 and TRBJ2-5, reads DGGITQSPKYLFRKEGQNVTLSCEQNLNHDAMYWYRQDPGQGLRLIYYSQIVNDFQKGDIAEGYSVSREKKESFPLTVTSAQKNPTAFYLCASSPWDRAFQETQYFGPGTRLLVL.

This chain connects TRBV10-2 to TRBJ1-1, with D unclear. CDR1 and CDR2 from the germline V gene are WSHSY and SAAADI. V lost 3 bases to trimming and J lost 0 bases, with 2 bases between them. The CDR3 sequence is 12 residues long. The CDR3 loop is CASSDLNTEAFF. The CDR3 DNA reads TGCGCCAGCAGTGACTTGAACACTGAAGCTTTCTTT.

V and J are TRBV4-1 and TRBJ1-2, with D perhaps TRBD1 (5 bases). Germline lookup yields CDR1 MGHRA and CDR2 YSYEKL. Trimming pared 6 bases from V and 4 bases from J, leaving 12 bases between. This CDR3 comprises 13 residues. The chain's CDR3 is CASRPRGSYGYTF. The CDR3, as DNA: TGCGCCAGCAGGCCGAGGGGTTCCTATGGCTACACCTTC.

The gene calls are TRBV19 and TRBJ1-1; the D gene is possibly TRBD1 (5 bases). The CDR3 contains 13 residues. V lost 6 bases, J lost 3 bases, and 11 bases lay in between. The germline gives CDR1 LNHDA, CDR2 SQIVND (reference sequence). As DNA, the CDR3 is TGTGCCAGTAGCTACGTCAGGGACACTGAAGCTTTCTTT. Encoded protein: CASSYVRDTEAFF. Based on the CDR3 plus reference TRBV19 and TRBJ1-1, the full variable domain is DGGITQSPKYLFRKEGQNVTLSCEQNLNHDAMYWYRQDPGQGLRLIYYSQIVNDFQKGDIAEGYSVSREKKESFPLTVTSAQKNPTAFYLCASSYVRDTEAFFGQGTRLTVV.

The V call is TRBV10-3, the J call TRBJ1-6; 7 positions match TRBD1. Germline V CDR1 and CDR2: ENHRY, SYGVKD. V lost 5 bases, J lost 7 bases, and 8 bases stayed unmatched. The CDR3 length is 15 residues. In DNA, the CDR3 is TGTGCCATCAGTCGGGACAGAGGGCTAAATTCACCCCTCCACTTT. This translates into CAISRDRGLNSPLHF.

The genes are TRBV15 and TRBJ2-7, with a weak D call TRBD2 (5 bases). V was clipped by 5 bases and J by 0 bases, with 11 bases between them. Germline V gene data show CDR1 as LNHNV and CDR2 as YYDKDF (reference sequence). The CDR3 length is 14 residues. In DNA form, the CDR3 reads TGTGCCACCAGCCCACGACTAAACTCCTACGAGCAGTACTTC. Its protein product is CATSPRLNSYEQYF.

V is TRBV5-1 and J is TRBJ1-5; 7 bases fit TRBD1. Germline V gene data show CDR1 as SGHRS and CDR2 as YFSETQ. J was trimmed by 2 bases and V by 5 bases; bases with no gene match: 7. The CDR3 is 15 residues long. The DNA for the CDR3 is TGCGCCAGCAGGGAAGGGGGCTCGGGCAATCAGCCCCAGCATTTT. Translating it yields CASREGGSGNQPQHF.

The V call is TRBV30, the J call TRBJ1-5; the match to TRBD1 covers 7 bases. The CDR3 spans 15 residues. Germline CDR1 and CDR2: GTSNPN and SVGIG (reference sequence). With V trimmed by 0 bases and J by 5 bases, 7 bases remained unmatched. The CDR3, as DNA: TGTGCCTGGAGTGTCGGGGGACAGCCCGATCAGCCCCAGCATTTT. It yields the protein CAWSVGGQPDQPQHF. Together with reference TRBV30 and TRBJ1-5, the CDR3 gives the full variable domain: SQTIHQWPATLVQPVGSPLSLECTVEGTSNPNLYWYRQAAGRGLQLLFYSVGIGQISSEVPQNLSASRPQDRQFILSSKKLLLSDSGFYLCAWSVGGQPDQPQHFGDGTRLSIL.

The rearrangement links TRBV11-2 to TRBJ2-7; TRBD2 might be the D (6 bases). Germline assignment: CDR1 SGHAT and CDR2 FQNNGV. V lost 5 bases and J lost 7, with 15 bases in between. The CDR3 length is 13 residues. Here the CDR3 DNA reads TGTGCCAGCAGCCCTCATCTCGCGGGGGAGCAGTACTTC. Its translation: CASSPHLAGEQYF.

This chain joins TRBV11-2 and TRBJ2-5; D gene unclear. Trimming pared 1 base from V and 3 bases from J, leaving 9 bases between. From germline, CDR1 is SGHAT and CDR2 FQNNGV. This CDR3 region has 14 residues. The CDR3 here is CASSLAPTEETQYF. The CDR3 DNA reads as TGTGCCAGCAGCTTAGCTCCGACGGAAGAGACCCAGTACTTC.

The chain links TRBV28 to TRBJ1-3; D possibly corresponds to TRBD1 (6 bases). The germline CDR1 and CDR2 sequences are MDHEN and SYDVKM. CDR3 length equals 14 residues. Trimming took 5 bases from V and 4 from J, leaving 12 bases between them. CDR3 nucleotides: TGTGCCAGCAGTCCCGGGGGCTCGGGAAACACCATATATTTT. Translated, it gives CASSPGGSGNTIYF.

The J gene is TRBJ2-7, the V gene TRBV19; either TRBD1 or TRBD2 may supply D (6 bases each). V was cut by 8 bases and J by 4 bases, with 18 bases left in between. Germline V lookup: CDR1 LNHDA, CDR2 SQIVND (reference sequence). The CDR3 contains 14 residues. CDR3 amino acids: CASSGGLLTYEQYF. The CDR3 region has the DNA TGTGCCAGTTCCGGGGGCCTGCTTACTTACGAGCAGTACTTC.

The rearrangement links TRBV28 to TRBJ1-1; 8 nucleotides match TRBD1. Germline loops: CDR1 MDHEN, CDR2 SYDVKM. CDR3 length equals 15 residues. V lost 6 bases, J lost 0 bases, and 6 bases stayed unmatched. The CDR3, as DNA: TGTGCCAGCAGACGGACAGGGCTTATGAACACTGAAGCTTTCTTT. Protein sequence: CASRRTGLMNTEAFF.